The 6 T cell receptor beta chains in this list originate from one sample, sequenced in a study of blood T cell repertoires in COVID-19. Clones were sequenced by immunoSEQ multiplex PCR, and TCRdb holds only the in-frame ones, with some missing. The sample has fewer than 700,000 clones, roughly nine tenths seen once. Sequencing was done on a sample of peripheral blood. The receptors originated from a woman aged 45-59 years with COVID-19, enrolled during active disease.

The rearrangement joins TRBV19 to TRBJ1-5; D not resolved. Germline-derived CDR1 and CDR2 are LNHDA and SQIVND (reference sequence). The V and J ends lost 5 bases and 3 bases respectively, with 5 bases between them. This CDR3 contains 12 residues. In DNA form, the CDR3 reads TGTGCCAGTAGTGACACCAATCAGCCCCAGCATTTT. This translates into CASSDTNQPQHF.

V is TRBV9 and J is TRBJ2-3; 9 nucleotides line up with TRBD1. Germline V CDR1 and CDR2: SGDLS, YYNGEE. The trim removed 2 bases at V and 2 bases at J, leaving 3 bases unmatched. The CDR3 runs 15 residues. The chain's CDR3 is CASSVGTGNTDTQYF. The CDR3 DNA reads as TGTGCCAGCAGCGTGGGGACAGGGAACACAGATACGCAGTATTTT.

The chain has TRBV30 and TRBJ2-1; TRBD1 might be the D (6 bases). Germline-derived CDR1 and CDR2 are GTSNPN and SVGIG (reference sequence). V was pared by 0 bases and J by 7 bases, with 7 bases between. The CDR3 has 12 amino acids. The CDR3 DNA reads TGTGCCTGGAGTGTACAGGGTAATGAGCAGTTCTTC. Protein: CAWSVQGNEQFF.

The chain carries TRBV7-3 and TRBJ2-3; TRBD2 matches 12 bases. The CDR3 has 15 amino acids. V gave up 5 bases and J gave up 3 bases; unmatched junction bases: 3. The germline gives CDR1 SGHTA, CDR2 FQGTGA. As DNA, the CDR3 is TGTGCCAGCAGCCTAGCGGGGGGGCGAACAGATACGCAGTATTTT. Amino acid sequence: CASSLAGGRTDTQYF.

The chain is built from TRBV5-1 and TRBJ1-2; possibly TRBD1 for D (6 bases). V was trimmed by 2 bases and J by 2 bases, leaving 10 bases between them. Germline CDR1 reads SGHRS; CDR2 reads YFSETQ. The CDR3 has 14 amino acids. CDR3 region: CASSFQGPNYGYTF. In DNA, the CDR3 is TGCGCCAGCAGCTTTCAGGGGCCAAACTATGGCTACACCTTC. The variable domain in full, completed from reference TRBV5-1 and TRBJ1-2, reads KAGVTQTPRYLIKTRGQQVTLSCSPISGHRSVSWYQQTPGQGLQFLFEYFSETQRNKGNFPGRFSGRQFSNSRSEMNVSTLELGDSALYLCASSFQGPNYGYTFGSGTRLTVV.

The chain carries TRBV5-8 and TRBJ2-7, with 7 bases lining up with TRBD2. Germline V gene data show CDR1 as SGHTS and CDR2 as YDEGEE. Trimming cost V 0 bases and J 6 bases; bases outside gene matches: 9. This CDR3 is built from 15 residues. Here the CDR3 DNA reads TGTGCCAGCAGCTTGGGCGGGGGACCATATTTCGAGCAGTACTTC. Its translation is CASSLGGGPYFEQYF.